Listed below are T cell receptor beta chains from one sample, sequenced in a study of cytomegalovirus exposure and HLA in healthy donors. The repertoire was sequenced with immunoSEQ multiplex PCR; TCRdb's copy has only in-frame clones and lacks some. The sample carries 100,000 or so clones, about four fifths recorded once. Sequences were obtained from PBMCs. All receptors derive from a woman aged 40-49 years in good health and CMV-seronegative. Both conserved end residues are part of each CDR3. The D gene is left open where the match is weak. A row's size may be missing; if present it is once, few, many or a size class.

J gene: TRBJ2-3
D gene: TRBD1
clone size: NA
V gene: TRBV7-2
CDR3 protein: CASSLVSGGTDTQYF
CDR3 DNA: TGTGCCAGCAGCTTAGTGTCAGGGGGTACAGATACGCAGTATTTT

J gene: TRBJ2-7
D gene: TRBD1
clone size: NA
V gene: TRBV9
CDR3 protein: CASSVGTGSSYEQYF
CDR3 DNA: TGTGCCAGCAGCGTCGGGACAGGGAGCTCCTACGAGCAGTACTTC

J gene: TRBJ2-5
D gene: NA
clone size: few
V gene: TRBV2
CDR3 protein: CASSEYGVRETQYF
CDR3 DNA: TGTGCCAGCAGTGAGTATGGAGTTCGGGAGACCCAGTACTTC

J gene: TRBJ1-3
D gene: NA
clone size: NA
V gene: TRBV7-6
CDR3 protein: CASSSNLHVYRESGNTIYF
CDR3 DNA: TGTGCCAGCAGCTCTAATTTACACGTGTACAGGGAGTCTGGAAACACCATATATTTT

J gene: TRBJ2-5
D gene: TRBD1
clone size: NA
V gene: TRBV2
CDR3 protein: CASRETGRETQYF
CDR3 DNA: TGTGCCAGCAGAGAGACAGGGCGAGAGACCCAGTACTTC

J gene: TRBJ2-4
D gene: NA
clone size: NA
V gene: TRBV21-1
CDR3 protein: CASSKEEKIKNIQYF
CDR3 DNA: TGTGCCAGCAGCAAAGAAGAGAAAATCAAAAACATTCAGTACTTC

J gene: TRBJ1-3
D gene: NA
clone size: few
V gene: TRBV9
CDR3 protein: CASSVDPSSGNTIYF
CDR3 DNA: TGTGCCAGCAGCGTAGACCCCAGTTCTGGAAACACCATATATTTT

J gene: TRBJ2-5
D gene: TRBD2
clone size: once
V gene: TRBV4-2
CDR3 protein: CASSQSVDGSGRMETQYF
CDR3 DNA: TGTGCCAGCAGCCAAAGCGTGGATGGTAGCGGGAGAATGGAGACCCAGTACTTC

J gene: TRBJ2-7
D gene: TRBD1
clone size: NA
V gene: TRBV2
CDR3 protein: CASRGGQGIYEQYF
CDR3 DNA: TGTGCCAGCAGGGGGGGACAGGGTATCTACGAGCAGTACTTC

J gene: TRBJ2-7
D gene: TRBD1
clone size: NA
V gene: TRBV19
CDR3 protein: CASSIGTGDSYEQYF
CDR3 DNA: TGTGCCAGTAGTATCGGGACAGGAGACTCCTACGAGCAGTACTTC

J gene: TRBJ2-7
D gene: NA
clone size: few
V gene: TRBV4-2
CDR3 protein: CASSHLPFTKAEQYF
CDR3 DNA: TGTGCCAGCAGCCACCTACCCTTTACTAAGGCCGAGCAGTACTTC

J gene: TRBJ2-3
D gene: NA
clone size: NA
V gene: TRBV19
CDR3 protein: CASSINRAGTDTQYF
CDR3 DNA: TGTGCCAGTAGTATTAATCGGGCGGGGACAGATACGCAGTATTTT

J gene: TRBJ1-5
D gene: NA
clone size: NA
V gene: TRBV19
CDR3 protein: CASSISISGNQPQHF
CDR3 DNA: TGTGCCAGTAGTATTTCTATTTCGGGGAATCAGCCCCAGCATTTT

J gene: TRBJ2-2
D gene: NA
clone size: once
V gene: TRBV28
CDR3 protein: CASSLSVPGELFF
CDR3 DNA: TGTGCCAGCAGCCTTTCCGTTCCCGGGGAGCTGTTTTTT

J gene: TRBJ2-1
D gene: NA
clone size: NA
V gene: TRBV11-2
CDR3 protein: CASSLMQGSYNEQFF
CDR3 DNA: TGTGCCAGCAGCCTAATGCAGGGGTCCTACAATGAGCAGTTCTTC

J gene: TRBJ2-1
D gene: TRBD2
clone size: NA
V gene: TRBV11-2
CDR3 protein: CASSPSGGGYNEQFF
CDR3 DNA: TGTGCCAGCAGCCCTAGCGGGGGGGGCTACAATGAGCAGTTCTTC

J gene: TRBJ2-2
D gene: TRBD1
clone size: few
V gene: TRBV5-4
CDR3 protein: CASSWTGTTGELFF
CDR3 DNA: TGTGCCAGCAGCTGGACAGGGACCACCGGGGAGCTGTTTTTT

J gene: TRBJ2-5
D gene: NA
clone size: NA
V gene: TRBV6-5
CDR3 protein: CASSLSTGATREQYF
CDR3 DNA: TGTGCCAGCAGCTTAAGTACGGGAGCGACCAGGGAGCAGTACTTC

J gene: TRBJ2-1
D gene: TRBD1
clone size: NA
V gene: TRBV4-1
CDR3 protein: CASSQGGQGHYNEQFF
CDR3 DNA: TGCGCCAGCAGCCAAGGGGGACAGGGGCACTACAATGAGCAGTTCTTC

J gene: TRBJ2-3
D gene: TRBD2
clone size: NA
V gene: TRBV7-3
CDR3 protein: CASSLGTSGRTDTQYF
CDR3 DNA: TGTGCCAGCAGCTTGGGGACTAGCGGACGCACAGATACGCAGTATTTT

J gene: TRBJ2-5
D gene: NA
clone size: NA
V gene: TRBV5-1
CDR3 protein: CASSPYQETQYF
CDR3 DNA: TGCGCCAGCAGCCCTTACCAAGAGACCCAGTACTTC

J gene: TRBJ2-2
D gene: NA
clone size: NA
V gene: TRBV29-1
CDR3 protein: CSVEPRTGELFF
CDR3 DNA: TGCAGCGTTGAACCGCGCACCGGGGAGCTGTTTTTT

J gene: TRBJ2-7
D gene: TRBD2
clone size: NA
V gene: TRBV25-1
CDR3 protein: CASSVVGTSGYEQYF
CDR3 DNA: TGTGCCAGCAGTGTGGTGGGTACTAGCGGATACGAGCAGTACTTC

J gene: TRBJ2-3
D gene: NA
clone size: NA
V gene: TRBV5-8
CDR3 protein: CASSLGRGSTDTQYF
CDR3 DNA: TGTGCCAGCAGCTTGGGGCGGGGCAGCACAGATACGCAGTATTTT

J gene: TRBJ1-6
D gene: TRBD1
clone size: few
V gene: TRBV25-1
CDR3 protein: CASSATGASNSPLHF
CDR3 DNA: TGTGCCAGCAGTGCGACAGGGGCCTCTAATTCACCCCTCCACTTT

J gene: TRBJ2-1
D gene: TRBD2
clone size: NA
V gene: TRBV7-3
CDR3 protein: CASSLGGGYNEQFF
CDR3 DNA: TGTGCCAGCAGCTTAGGCGGGGGATACAATGAGCAGTTCTTC

J gene: TRBJ2-1
D gene: TRBD1
clone size: NA
V gene: TRBV19
CDR3 protein: CASSMETGLYNEQFF
CDR3 DNA: TGTGCCAGTAGTATGGAGACAGGGTTGTACAATGAGCAGTTCTTC

J gene: TRBJ1-1
D gene: NA
clone size: few
V gene: TRBV6-5
CDR3 protein: CASSLHPNTEAFF
CDR3 DNA: TGTGCCAGCAGCTTACACCCGAACACTGAAGCTTTCTTT

J gene: TRBJ1-5
D gene: NA
clone size: NA
V gene: TRBV14
CDR3 protein: CASSQGRSQPQHF
CDR3 DNA: TGTGCCAGCAGCCAAGGACGGAGTCAGCCCCAGCATTTT

J gene: TRBJ2-7
D gene: TRBD1
clone size: few
V gene: TRBV7-9
CDR3 protein: CSSSPRDRGAYEQYF
CDR3 DNA: TGTTCCAGCAGCCCACGGGACAGGGGTGCCTACGAGCAGTACTTC

J gene: TRBJ1-2
D gene: NA
clone size: few
V gene: TRBV5-6
CDR3 protein: CASSLAGGAFYTF
CDR3 DNA: TGTGCCAGCAGCTTGGCCGGGGGAGCGTTCTACACCTTC

J gene: TRBJ1-6
D gene: NA
clone size: few
V gene: TRBV9
CDR3 protein: CASLTGGSPNSPLHF
CDR3 DNA: TGTGCCAGCTTAACGGGCGGGAGCCCAAATTCACCCCTCCACTTT

J gene: TRBJ2-3
D gene: NA
clone size: NA
V gene: TRBV7-6
CDR3 protein: CASSLGHTDTQYF
CDR3 DNA: TGTGCCAGCAGCTTAGGGCACACAGATACGCAGTATTTT

J gene: TRBJ2-4
D gene: TRBD1
clone size: NA
V gene: TRBV11-3
CDR3 protein: CASSLGGDRANIQYF
CDR3 DNA: TGTGCCAGCAGCTTAGGTGGGGACAGGGCCAACATTCAGTACTTC

J gene: TRBJ2-6
D gene: TRBD1
clone size: NA
V gene: TRBV19
CDR3 protein: CASSDEGQAGANVLTF
CDR3 DNA: TGTGCCAGTAGTGATGAAGGACAGGCTGGGGCCAACGTCCTGACTTTC

J gene: TRBJ1-1
D gene: NA
clone size: NA
V gene: TRBV10-3
CDR3 protein: CAIRAGATEAFF
CDR3 DNA: TGTGCCATCAGAGCAGGGGCCACTGAAGCTTTCTTT

J gene: TRBJ2-5
D gene: NA
clone size: few
V gene: TRBV19
CDR3 protein: CASSIVRGGMTQETQYF
CDR3 DNA: TGTGCCAGTAGTATCGTTCGAGGGGGAATGACACAAGAGACCCAGTACTTC

J gene: TRBJ1-2
D gene: TRBD1
clone size: NA
V gene: TRBV6-4
CDR3 protein: CASSPGGSTGGYGYTF
CDR3 DNA: TGTGCCAGCAGCCCCGGGGGCTCCACAGGGGGTTATGGCTACACCTTC

J gene: TRBJ2-7
D gene: TRBD2
clone size: once
V gene: TRBV27
CDR3 protein: CASSIIAGANEQYF
CDR3 DNA: TGTGCCAGCAGTATAATAGCGGGAGCCAACGAGCAGTACTTC

J gene: TRBJ1-2
D gene: NA
clone size: NA
V gene: TRBV29-1
CDR3 protein: CSVSGGNYGYTF
CDR3 DNA: TGCAGCGTCTCCGGGGGAAACTATGGCTACACCTTC

J gene: TRBJ1-4
D gene: NA
clone size: NA
V gene: TRBV6-5
CDR3 protein: CASSYSRGEKLFF
CDR3 DNA: TGTGCCAGCAGTTACTCGAGAGGAGAAAAACTGTTTTTT

J gene: TRBJ1-4
D gene: TRBD1
clone size: few
V gene: TRBV6-5
CDR3 protein: CATGDRINEKLFF
CDR3 DNA: TGTGCCACCGGGGACAGGATCAATGAAAAACTGTTTTTT

J gene: TRBJ2-7
D gene: NA
clone size: NA
V gene: TRBV7-6
CDR3 protein: CASSLGSGAYEQYF
CDR3 DNA: TGTGCCAGCAGCTTGGGTTCGGGAGCCTACGAGCAGTACTTC

J gene: TRBJ1-5
D gene: NA
clone size: NA
V gene: TRBV30
CDR3 protein: CAWSGSQGLNQPQHF
CDR3 DNA: TGTGCCTGGAGTGGGTCACAGGGCCTCAATCAGCCCCAGCATTTT

J gene: TRBJ2-5
D gene: NA
clone size: NA
V gene: TRBV28
CDR3 protein: CASRLGETQYF
CDR3 DNA: TGTGCCAGCAGACTAGGGGAGACCCAGTACTTC

J gene: TRBJ1-6
D gene: TRBD1
clone size: once
V gene: TRBV7-9
CDR3 protein: CSSSRNLQGAHSPLHF
CDR3 DNA: TGTTCCAGCAGCAGGAACTTACAGGGGGCTCATTCACCCCTCCACTTT

J gene: TRBJ2-3
D gene: TRBD2
clone size: NA
V gene: TRBV7-6
CDR3 protein: CASSSGLASDTQYF
CDR3 DNA: TGTGCCAGCAGCTCGGGACTAGCATCAGATACGCAGTATTTT

J gene: TRBJ1-2
D gene: TRBD1
clone size: NA
V gene: TRBV5-1
CDR3 protein: CASSLGADRVDYGYTF
CDR3 DNA: TGCGCCAGCAGCTTGGGGGCTGACAGGGTCGACTATGGCTACACCTTC

J gene: TRBJ1-2
D gene: NA
clone size: NA
V gene: TRBV30
CDR3 protein: CAWSVSQGYGYTF
CDR3 DNA: TGTGCCTGGAGTGTATCACAGGGTTATGGCTACACCTTC

J gene: TRBJ1-2
D gene: NA
clone size: NA
V gene: TRBV19
CDR3 protein: CASSPGGGSDYGYTF
CDR3 DNA: TGTGCCAGTAGCCCGGGTGGAGGCTCGGACTATGGCTACACCTTC

J gene: TRBJ1-3
D gene: NA
clone size: NA
V gene: TRBV7-2
CDR3 protein: CASSLDAGRVGNTIYF
CDR3 DNA: TGTGCCAGCAGCTTAGACGCGGGAAGAGTAGGGAACACCATATATTTT